This entry lists 27 T cell receptor beta chains sequenced from one sample in a study of T cell changes during pregnancy in multiple sclerosis. Data came from immunoSEQ multiplex PCR; TCRdb stores just in-frame clones and leaves some out. The table records roughly 59,000 clones, around nine tenths of them present only once. Sample: peripheral blood, taken in the third trimester of pregnancy. These receptors were taken from a female donor in good health, enrolled as a control in a pregnancy study.

The chain joins TRBV7-3 to TRBJ1-2; D call uncertain. This CDR3 is built from 17 residues. Per germline, CDR1 SGHTA and CDR2 FQGTGA. V was clipped by 5 bases and J by 4 bases, with 23 bases between them. The CDR3 sequence is CASSNFISPRLSYGYTF. CDR3 in DNA: TGTGCCAGCAGCAATTTTATTAGCCCCAGATTGAGCTATGGCTACACCTTC. Drawing the rest from reference TRBV7-3 and TRBJ1-2, the complete variable domain is GAGVSQTPSNKVTEKGKYVELRCDPISGHTALYWYRQSLGQGPEFLIYFQGTGAADDSGLPNDRFFAVRPEGSVSTLKIQRTERGDSAVYLCASSNFISPRLSYGYTFGSGTRLTVV.

This rearrangement joins TRBV5-4 to TRBJ1-6, with unresolved D. CDR3 length equals 12 residues. Germline CDR1 reads SGHNT; CDR2 reads YYREEE (reference sequence). V was shortened by 0 bases and J by 13 bases, with 8 bases between the two germline ends. The CDR3 loop reads CASSLEQSPLHF. The CDR3 DNA follows: TGTGCCAGCAGCTTGGAACAATCCCCCCTCCACTTT. Supplemented by reference TRBV5-4 and TRBJ1-6, the full variable domain reads ETGVTQSPTHLIKTRGQQVTLRCSSQSGHNTVSWYQQALGQGPQFIFQYYREEENGRGNFPPRFSGLQFPNYSSELNVNALELDDSALYLCASSLEQSPLHFGNGTRLTVT.

This chain links TRBV9 with TRBJ2-5, with a tentative D call TRBD1 (6 bases). Germline CDR1 reads SGDLS; CDR2 reads YYNGEE. The CDR3 has 14 residues. V lost 8 bases, J lost 4 bases, and 18 bases lay in between. CDR3: CARSHCTRGETQYF. DNA for the CDR3: TGTGCCAGGTCGCACTGCACCAGGGGAGAGACCCAGTACTTC.

The V call is TRBV25-1, the J call TRBJ1-5; tentative D call: TRBD1 (6 bases). This CDR3 comprises 16 residues. Germline CDR1 MGHDK, CDR2 SYGVNS. V was clipped by 4 bases and J by 3 bases, with 16 bases between them. As DNA, the CDR3 is TGTGCCAGCAGTGGACACAGGGTCCAGTTCAATCAGCCCCAGCATTTT. It specifies CASSGHRVQFNQPQHF.

The chain uses TRBV2 and TRBJ2-3; 16 nucleotides line up with TRBD2. Trimming at V came to 3 bases and at J to 4 bases, leaving 4 bases not matched to a gene. CDR1 and CDR2 (germline): SNHLY, FYNNEI. CDR3 length equals 17 residues. CDR3 amino acids: CASSEGTSGGVSDTQYF. DNA for the CDR3: TGTGCCAGCAGTGAGGGGACTAGCGGGGGGGTATCAGATACGCAGTATTTT.

The gene calls are TRBV28 and TRBJ1-4; 8 bases fit TRBD1. Germline lookup yields CDR1 MDHEN and CDR2 SYDVKM. Unmatched junction bases numbered 10, after V lost 7 bases and J lost 6 bases. CDR3 size: 15 residues. The CDR3 DNA follows: TGTGCCAGCACCGGACAGGGAAACGAAGATGAAAAACTGTTTTTT. It encodes CASTGQGNEDEKLFF.

CDR3 amino acids: CASSQDRGRNYGYTF. CDR3 nucleotides: TGTGCCAGCAGCCAAGACAGGGGTAGAAACTATGGCTACACCTTC. The V call is TRBV28, the J call TRBJ1-2; 8 positions match TRBD1. The CDR3 has 15 residues. Germline trimming cut 6 bases from V and 2 bases from J; bases unmatched to any gene: 8. The germline V gene has CDR1 MDHEN and CDR2 SYDVKM.

The rearrangement joins TRBV5-1 to TRBJ2-3, with 9 bases that match TRBD1. With V trimmed by 4 bases and J by 6 bases, 9 bases remained unmatched. This CDR3 has 15 residues. Germline loops: CDR1 SGHRS, CDR2 YFSETQ. Here the CDR3 reads CASSEGTGQGDTQYF. CDR3 in DNA: TGCGCCAGCAGCGAAGGGACAGGGCAAGGGGATACGCAGTATTTT.

The chain recombines TRBV5-6 with TRBJ2-7; D not resolved. The length of the CDR3 is 11 residues. Trimming left V 3 bases short and J 6 bases short, with 7 bases between. Germline V CDR1 and CDR2: SGHDT, YYEEEE. The CDR3 DNA reads TGTGCCAGCAGCTGGGCCGGCGAGCAGTACTTC. It codes for CASSWAGEQYF.

The chain has TRBV14 and TRBJ1-1; D gene uncertain. There are 14 residues in the CDR3. Germline V gene sequence: CDR1 SGHDN, CDR2 FVKESK. Trimming took off 4 bases at V and 0 bases at J, with 9 bases between the two ends. The CDR3 sequence: CASSRAGMNTEAFF. The CDR3 DNA follows: TGTGCCAGCAGCCGAGCCGGGATGAACACTGAAGCTTTCTTT.

This clone has only one observation. The sample holds other DNA sequences that translate to the same CDR3. This chain links TRBV5-1 with TRBJ1-1; D possibly corresponds to TRBD1 (6 bases). Germline assignment: CDR1 SGHRS and CDR2 YFSETQ. Trimming cost V 1 base and J 0 bases, with 13 bases left between them. The CDR3 length is 16 residues. The chain's CDR3 is CASSLTGGLMNTEAFF. CDR3 nucleotide sequence: TGCGCCAGCAGCTTGACTGGGGGCCTCATGAACACTGAAGCTTTCTTT.

The V gene is TRBV7-2, the J gene TRBJ2-5, with 16 bases aligning to TRBD2. V shed 5 bases, J shed 5 bases, and the junction held 8 bases outside the gene matches. The CDR3 covers 17 residues. CDR1 and CDR2 (germline): SGHTA, FQGNSA. The CDR3 is CASSPPGLAGGRETQYF. CDR3 sequence (DNA): TGTGCCAGCAGCCCTCCGGGACTAGCGGGGGGGCGGGAGACCCAGTACTTC.

V and J are TRBV4-3 and TRBJ2-3; D is ambiguous. Trimming took off 3 bases at V and 6 bases at J, with 10 bases between the two ends. This CDR3 contains 13 residues. From germline, CDR1 is LGHNA and CDR2 YSLEER. CDR3 protein: CASSHFRSDTQYF. The DNA of the CDR3 is TGCGCCAGCAGCCATTTCCGGAGTGATACGCAGTATTTT.

The rearrangement uses TRBV19 and TRBJ1-5; tentatively, D is TRBD1 (6 bases). Germline CDR1 LNHDA, CDR2 SQIVND (reference sequence). This CDR3 comprises 14 residues. Deletions cut 3 bases from V and 4 bases from J, with 10 bases between. The CDR3: CASSMRQGNQPQHF. The CDR3 DNA reads as TGTGCCAGTAGTATGAGGCAGGGGAATCAGCCCCAGCATTTT.

The chain has TRBV7-6 and TRBJ2-2, with 9 bases lining up with TRBD2. The length of the CDR3 is 16 residues. V lost 5 bases to trimming and J lost 5 bases; unmatched junction nucleotides: 9. From germline, CDR1 is SGHVS and CDR2 FNYEAQ. As DNA, the CDR3 is TGTGCCAGCAGCGCGAGTAGCGGGGGTCGGACCGGGGAGCTGTTTTTT. Amino acids: CASSASSGGRTGELFF. Full variable domain (rest looked up from reference TRBV7-6 and TRBJ2-2): GAGVSQSPRYKVTKRGQDVALRCDPISGHVSLYWYRQALGQGPEFLTYFNYEAQQDKSGLPNDRFSAERPEGSISTLTIQRTEQRDSAMYRCASSASSGGRTGELFFGEGSRLTVL.

V usage is TRBV27 and J usage is TRBJ2-3, with TRBD2 matching over 11 bases. CDR1 and CDR2 from the germline V gene are MNHEY and SMNVEV (reference sequence). CDR3 length: 18 residues. With 4 bases clipped from V and 0 bases from J, the junction kept 9 bases outside the gene matches. CDR3 nucleotide sequence: TGTGCCAGCAGTTCAGTTCTACTAGCGGGGGCTAGCACAGATACGCAGTATTTT. Its protein product is CASSSVLLAGASTDTQYF.

The chain is built from TRBV4-3 and TRBJ1-2; D might be TRBD1 (5 bases). The CDR3 has 14 amino acids. Trimming pared 0 bases from V and 6 bases from J, leaving 11 bases between. Germline V CDR1 and CDR2: LGHNA, YSLEER. The CDR3 DNA is TGCGCCAGCAGCCAAGATGGCTCCAGGGATGGCTACACCTTC. It yields the protein CASSQDGSRDGYTF.

The sample holds one count of this clone. V and J are TRBV11-2 and TRBJ2-7; TRBD2 aligns across 7 bases. Germline CDR1 and CDR2: SGHAT and FQNNGV. Trimming removed 2 bases from V and 4 bases from J; junction bases left unmatched: 8. The CDR3 sequence is 15 residues long. The CDR3 sequence is CASSLNSGGGYEQYF. The CDR3 nucleotides are TGTGCCAGCAGCTTAAATTCAGGCGGGGGATACGAGCAGTACTTC.

This clone appeared a single time. The chain is built from TRBV11-2 and TRBJ2-5; 12 nucleotides match TRBD2. In germline, CDR1 is SGHAT, CDR2 FQNNGV. CDR3 size: 14 residues. With 6 bases clipped from V and 4 bases from J, the junction kept 3 bases outside the gene matches. The CDR3 sequence: CASRPSGGGETQYF. The DNA for the CDR3 is TGTGCCAGCAGACCTAGCGGGGGGGGAGAGACCCAGTACTTC.

The rearrangement links TRBV5-4 to TRBJ1-3; weak D call: TRBD1 (5 bases). The germline gives CDR1 SGHNT, CDR2 YYREEE (reference sequence). Trimming shortened V by 5 bases and J by 4 bases, and 16 bases separated the two germline ends. The CDR3 extends over 15 amino acids. CDR3 protein: CASRSGTLPGNTIYF. CDR3 DNA: TGTGCCAGCAGGTCCGGGACTCTACCCGGAAACACCATATATTTT.

The J gene is TRBJ1-3, the V gene TRBV5-8, with D unresolved. Germline V gives CDR1 SGHTS, CDR2 YDEGEE. The CDR3 extends over 15 amino acids. Trimming took off 0 bases at V and 0 bases at J, with 7 bases between the two ends. CDR3 DNA sequence: TGTGCCAGCAGCTTGGACATCTTCTCTGGAAACACCATATATTTT. As protein: CASSLDIFSGNTIYF.

The chain couples TRBV4-2 to TRBJ1-6; D not certain. CDR1 is LGHNA, CDR2 YNFKEQ, per germline. The CDR3 sequence is 15 residues long. The V end lost 7 bases, the J end lost 0 bases, and 10 bases lay between the germline ends. DNA for the CDR3: TGTGCCAGCACGAAGGAGAGCTCCTATAATTCACCCCTCCACTTT. Translated: CASTKESSYNSPLHF.

V is TRBV27 and J is TRBJ2-7; weak D call: TRBD2 (6 bases). The V and J ends lost 9 bases and 5 bases respectively, with 11 bases between them. CDR3 length equals 11 residues. Germline CDR1 is MNHEY and CDR2 is SMNVEV (reference sequence). The CDR3 coding sequence is TGTGCCAGTACCGGGGGTCACGAGCAGTACTTC. Protein product: CASTGGHEQYF.

V usage is TRBV5-1 and J usage is TRBJ1-6, with a possible D match to TRBD1 (6 bases). This CDR3 spans 14 amino acids. V gave up 4 bases and J gave up 5 bases, with 10 bases separating them. The germline V gene has CDR1 SGHRS and CDR2 YFSETQ. CDR3 bases: TGCGCCAGCAGCAGAGACAGGAATAATTCACCCCTCCACTTT. It specifies CASSRDRNNSPLHF.

The chain employs TRBV7-2 and TRBJ1-5; D is unresolved. This CDR3 has 13 amino acids. Germline CDR1 is SGHTA and CDR2 is FQGNSA. Between the trimmed V and J ends, which lost 5 bases and 6 bases, there was a span of 11 bases. The CDR3 is CASSARETQPQHF. CDR3 in DNA: TGTGCCAGCAGCGCACGGGAGACTCAGCCCCAGCATTTT.

The chain has TRBV28 and TRBJ1-3; 7 bases map to TRBD1. Germline CDR1 MDHEN, CDR2 SYDVKM. This CDR3 is built from 16 residues. J gave up 5 bases and V 0 bases, and 7 bases lay outside the gene matches. The DNA of the CDR3 is TGTGCCAGCAGTTTATGGGAGGGGGCGAGGAGAAACACCATATATTTT. Protein: CASSLWEGARRNTIYF.

This clone has just one count. V is TRBV5-6 and J is TRBJ2-5; perhaps TRBD2 as D (5 bases). V was pared by 4 bases and J by 5 bases, with 18 bases between. Germline V gene data show CDR1 as SGHDT and CDR2 as YYEEEE. The CDR3 length is 15 residues. Written as DNA, the CDR3 is TGTGCCAGCAGCCGACCCGACGGAGGACGGGAGACCCAGTACTTC. Its translation: CASSRPDGGRETQYF.